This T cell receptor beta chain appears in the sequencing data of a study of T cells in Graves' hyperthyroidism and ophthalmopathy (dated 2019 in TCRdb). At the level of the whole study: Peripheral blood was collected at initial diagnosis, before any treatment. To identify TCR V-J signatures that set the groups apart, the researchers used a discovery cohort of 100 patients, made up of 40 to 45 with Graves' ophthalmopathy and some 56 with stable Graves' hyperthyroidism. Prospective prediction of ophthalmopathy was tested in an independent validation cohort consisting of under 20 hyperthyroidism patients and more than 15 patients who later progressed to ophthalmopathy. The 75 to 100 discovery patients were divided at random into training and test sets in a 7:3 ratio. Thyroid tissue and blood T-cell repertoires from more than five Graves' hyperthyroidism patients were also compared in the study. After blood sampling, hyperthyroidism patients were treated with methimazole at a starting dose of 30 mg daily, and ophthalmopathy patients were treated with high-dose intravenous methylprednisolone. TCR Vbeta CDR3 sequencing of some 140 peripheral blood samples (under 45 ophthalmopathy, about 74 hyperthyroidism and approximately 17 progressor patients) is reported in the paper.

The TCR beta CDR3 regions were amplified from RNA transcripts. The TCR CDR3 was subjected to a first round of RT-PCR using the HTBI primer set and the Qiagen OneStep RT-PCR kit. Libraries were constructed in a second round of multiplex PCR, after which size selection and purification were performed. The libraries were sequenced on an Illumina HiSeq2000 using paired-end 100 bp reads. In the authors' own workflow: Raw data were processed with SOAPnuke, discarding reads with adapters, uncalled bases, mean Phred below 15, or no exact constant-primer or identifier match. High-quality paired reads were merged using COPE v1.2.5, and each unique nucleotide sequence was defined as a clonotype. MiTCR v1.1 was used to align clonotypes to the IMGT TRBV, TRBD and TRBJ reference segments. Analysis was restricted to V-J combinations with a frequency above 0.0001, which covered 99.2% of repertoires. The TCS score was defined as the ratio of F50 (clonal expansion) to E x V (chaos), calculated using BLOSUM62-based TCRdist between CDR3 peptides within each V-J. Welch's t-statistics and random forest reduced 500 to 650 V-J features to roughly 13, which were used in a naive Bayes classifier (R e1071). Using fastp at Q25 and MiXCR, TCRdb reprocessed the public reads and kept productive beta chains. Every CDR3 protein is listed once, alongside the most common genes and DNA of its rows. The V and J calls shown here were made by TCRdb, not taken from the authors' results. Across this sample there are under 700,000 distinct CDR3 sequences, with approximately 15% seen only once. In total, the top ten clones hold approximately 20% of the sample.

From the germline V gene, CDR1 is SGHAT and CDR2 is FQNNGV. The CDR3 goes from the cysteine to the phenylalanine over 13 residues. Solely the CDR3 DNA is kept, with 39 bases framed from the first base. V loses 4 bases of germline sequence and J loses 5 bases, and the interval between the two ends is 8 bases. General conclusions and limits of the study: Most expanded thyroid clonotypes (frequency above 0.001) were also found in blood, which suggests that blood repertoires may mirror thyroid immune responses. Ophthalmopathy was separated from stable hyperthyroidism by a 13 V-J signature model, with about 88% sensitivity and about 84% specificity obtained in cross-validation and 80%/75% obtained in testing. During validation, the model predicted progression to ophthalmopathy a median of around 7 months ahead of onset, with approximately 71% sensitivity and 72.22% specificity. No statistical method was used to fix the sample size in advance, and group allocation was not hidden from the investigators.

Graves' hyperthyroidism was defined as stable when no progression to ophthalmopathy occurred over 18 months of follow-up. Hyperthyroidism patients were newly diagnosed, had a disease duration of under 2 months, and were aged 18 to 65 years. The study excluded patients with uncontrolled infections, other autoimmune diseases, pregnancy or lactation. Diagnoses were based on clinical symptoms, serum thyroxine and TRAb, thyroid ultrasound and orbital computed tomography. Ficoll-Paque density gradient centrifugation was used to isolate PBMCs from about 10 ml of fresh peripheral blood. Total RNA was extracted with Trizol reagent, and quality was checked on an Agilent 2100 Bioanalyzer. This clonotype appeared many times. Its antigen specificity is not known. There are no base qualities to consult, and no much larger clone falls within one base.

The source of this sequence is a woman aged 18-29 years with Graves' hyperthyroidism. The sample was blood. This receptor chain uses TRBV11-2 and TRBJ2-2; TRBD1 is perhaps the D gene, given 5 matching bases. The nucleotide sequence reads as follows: TGTGCCAGCAGCTGGACAAGGACCGGGGAGCTGTTTTTT. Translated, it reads CASSWTRTGELFF. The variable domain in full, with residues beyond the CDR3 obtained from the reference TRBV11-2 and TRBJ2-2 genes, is EAGVAQSPRYKIIEKRQSVAFWCNPISGHATLYWYQQILGQGPKLLIQFQNNGVVDDSQLPKDRFSAERLKGVDSTLKIQPAKLEDSAVYLCASSWTRTGELFFGEGSRLTVL.